This TCR beta chain emerged from a study of memory CD4+ T cells and cytomegalovirus serostatus. Background on the study: Of the healthy Belgian adults, 9 were CMV seropositive and approximately 24 seronegative.

The method was immunoSEQ multiplex PCR; TCRdb's version includes in-frame clones alone and lacks a portion of them. The repertoire holds about 52,000 clones, with 80% as singletons. The germline V gene encodes CDR1 ENHRY and CDR2 SYGVKD. V was clipped by 6 bases and J by 2 bases, with 15 bases between them. The CDR3 spans 15 residues. The sort gate was single viable CD3+CD4+CD8-CD45RO+ cells for memory CD4+ T cells. This chain links TRBV10-3 with TRBJ2-3; D ambiguous. Sequencing input: memory CD4+ T cells from blood. This receptor was obtained from an adult in good health and CMV-seropositive. CDR3 sequence reads: CAIRDPGTHTDTQYF. CDR3 DNA sequence: TGTGCCATCAGAGACCCGGGCACCCACACAGATACGCAGTATTTT.